This entry concerns a single T cell receptor beta chain. Its antigen is not identified. Assay: immunoSEQ multiplex PCR; the TCRdb copy retains only in-frame clones and omits some. The sample yields about 660,000 clones, less than 85% seen once. The germline CDR1 and CDR2 sequences are MDHEN and SYDVKM. The CDR3 sequence is 20 residues long. J was trimmed by 3 bases and V by 3 bases; bases with no gene match: 15. These data are taken from a study of shared clonotypes between healthy human individuals. Study results and limitations: Around 5% was the fraction of naive CD4 clonotypes found shared across a few donors.

V usage is TRBV28 and J usage is TRBJ2-3; 13 bases are a match to TRBD2. The receptor's source is a young woman in good health. The sequencing sample was made of memory CD4+ T cells sorted from blood. The subset: CD45RA-negative fraction. The CDR3 region has the DNA TGTGCCAGCAGTTTTGGGGGGAGAAAACCGGGACTAGCGGGAACAGATACGCAGTATTTT. It encodes CASSFGGRKPGLAGTDTQYF.